A single sample gave rise to the 20 T cell receptor beta chains below, sequenced in a study of Graves' ophthalmopathy and Graves' hyperthyroidism. From RNA, the CDR3 regions of TCR beta chains were amplified and sequenced. Second-round multiplex PCR came after first-round RT-PCR with HTBI primers. TCRdb independently ran MiXCR on the multiplex PCR reads; one entry per CDR3 protein. The sample has some 360,000 distinct CDR3 sequences; approximately 18% are singletons. The sequenced sample consisted of peripheral blood. Receptor source: an adult woman with stable Graves' hyperthyroidism.

There are many counts of this clonotype. The J gene is TRBJ1-5, the V gene TRBV12-3 or TRBV12-4; D remains unclear. V was clipped by 5 bases and J by 5 bases, with 10 bases between them. CDR3 size: 13 residues. CDR3 amino acids: CASSPGSDQPQHF. In nucleotides, the CDR3 is TGTGCCAGCAGTCCGGGGAGTGATCAGCCCCAGCATTTT.

The rearrangement joins TRBV20-1 to TRBJ2-5; D is perhaps TRBD1 (5 bases). The germline V gene has CDR1 DFQATT and CDR2 SNEGSKA (reference sequence). The CDR3 has 12 residues. V dropped 6 bases and J dropped 3 bases, with 11 bases sitting between them. CDR3 DNA: TGCAGTGCCGACAGAACAGAAGAGACCCAGTACTTC. Its translation: CSADRTEETQYF.

The chain uses TRBV20-1 and TRBJ1-5, with no clear D. Germline loops: CDR1 DFQATT, CDR2 SNEGSKA (reference sequence). The CDR3 has 14 amino acids. The V end lost 3 bases, the J end lost 3 bases, and 12 bases lay between the germline ends. The CDR3 spells CSASPLASNQPQHF. In DNA, the CDR3 is TGCAGTGCTAGTCCTTTAGCCTCCAATCAGCCCCAGCATTTT.

This clonotype was seen at least ten times. The chain carries TRBV10-1 and TRBJ1-2, with D possibly matching TRBD1 (5 bases). This CDR3 is built from 13 residues. V was trimmed by 4 bases and J by 3 bases, leaving 9 bases between them. Germline V lookup: CDR1 WNHNN, CDR2 SYGVQD (reference sequence). CDR3 DNA sequence: TGCGCCAGCAGTGGACGCAGGGACTATGGCTACACCTTC. Translated, it gives CASSGRRDYGYTF.

This clonotype was counted many times. The CDR3 coding sequence is TGTGCCAGCAGTTATAGTTGGGACAGGACCAACCCGGGACTAGCGACCTACGAGCAGTACTTC. Translated: CASSYSWDRTNPGLATYEQYF. The chain uses TRBV6-9 and TRBJ2-7, with 10 positions matching TRBD2. The CDR3 extends over 21 amino acids. Germline loops: CDR1 MNHGY, CDR2 SVAAGI. Germline trimming cut 2 bases from V and 2 bases from J; bases unmatched to any gene: 21.

This clonotype was seen only a few times. V gene TRBV18 combines with J gene TRBJ1-3; D not certain. V shed 2 bases and J shed 4 bases, with 9 bases lying between them. Germline V gene data show CDR1 as KGHSH and CDR2 as LQKENI. The CDR3 is 14 amino acids. The CDR3 loop reads CASSPGVSGNTIYF. CDR3 nucleotides: TGTGCCAGCTCACCAGGGGTATCGGGAAACACCATATATTTT.

The rearrangement joins TRBV12-3 or TRBV12-4 to TRBJ1-2; perhaps TRBD1 as D (5 bases). The CDR3 sequence is 13 residues long. Trimming shortened V by 7 bases and J by 6 bases, and 15 bases separated the two germline ends. CDR3 nucleotides: TGTGCCAGCACTAAGTCGGGGGTGCATGGCTACACCTTC. Translated: CASTKSGVHGYTF.

This clonotype was picked up many times. Being one base from a much bigger clone, this may be a read error. J is TRBJ1-2 and V is TRBV12-3 or TRBV12-4; D is perhaps TRBD1 (5 bases). This CDR3 has 14 amino acids. Written as DNA, the CDR3 is TGTGCCAGCAGTTTAGGGGGGTCGGGCTATAGCTACACCTTC. It yields the protein CASSLGGSGYSYTF.

This clonotype showed up many times. V usage is TRBV6-2 or TRBV6-3 and J usage is TRBJ2-7, with 10 bases that match TRBD2. The CDR3 length is 14 residues. V lost 2 bases to trimming and J lost 7 bases; unmatched junction nucleotides: 5. Per germline, CDR1 MNHEY and CDR2 SVGEGT. This CDR3 is CASSYGASGSEQYF. The CDR3 bases are TGTGCCAGCAGTTACGGGGCTAGCGGGAGTGAGCAGTACTTC.

In this sample, this clonotype turned up once. In DNA form, the CDR3 reads TGTGCCAGCAGTTACTCGGTTCAGGGTGGTGGCTACACCTTC. Its protein is CASSYSVQGGGYTF. The chain uses TRBV6-5 and TRBJ1-2; D perhaps matches TRBD1 (5 bases). This CDR3 comprises 14 residues. Germline V gene sequence: CDR1 MNHEY, CDR2 SVGAGI. V gave up 0 bases and J gave up 7 bases, with 12 bases separating them.

This clonotype has at least ten counts. In nucleotides, the CDR3 is TGTGCCAGCAGCTCAGTCGTGACTCCCCTCCGGGAGCAGTACTTC. It encodes CASSSVVTPLREQYF. The V gene is TRBV7-2, the J gene TRBJ2-7; D not resolved. CDR1 and CDR2 (germline): SGHTA, FQGNSA. Between the trimmed V and J ends, which lost 4 bases and 7 bases, there was a span of 20 bases. The CDR3 extends over 15 amino acids.

This clonotype has a handful of counts. The chain has TRBV30 and TRBJ2-7; D is uncertain. Trimming cost V 2 bases and J 2 bases, with 16 bases left between them. The germline V gene encodes CDR1 GTSNPN and CDR2 SVGIG (reference sequence). This CDR3 has 15 residues. The CDR3 DNA sequence: TGTGCCTGGAGTCCTACAACAAGGAAAACCTACGAGCAGTACTTC. Its protein product is CAWSPTTRKTYEQYF.

There are many counts of this clonotype. The V gene is TRBV4-1, the J gene TRBJ1-2, with D uncertain. V lost 2 bases and J 2 bases, leaving 9 bases between the germline ends. The CDR3 is 14 amino acids. Germline V gene lookup returns CDR1 MGHRA and CDR2 YSYEKL. CDR3 nucleotides: TGCGCCAGCAGCCAAACCGAAAGAAACTATGGCTACACCTTC. It specifies CASSQTERNYGYTF.

This clonotype was seen only once. This rearrangement joins TRBV20-1 to TRBJ2-7; D is uncertain. The CDR3 sequence is 14 residues long. Trimming pared 6 bases from V and 1 base from J, leaving 16 bases between. Germline assignment: CDR1 DFQATT and CDR2 SNEGSKA (reference sequence). Here the CDR3 DNA reads TGCAGTGCGTCCCCGCGTGGGTCGTCCTACGAGCAGTACTTC. Encoded protein: CSASPRGSSYEQYF.

This clonotype was detected many times. This sequence joins TRBV12-3 or TRBV12-4 and TRBJ1-6; tentative D call: TRBD1 (6 bases). Trimming removed 1 base at V and 10 bases at J, with 8 bases between. CDR3 size: 13 residues. The CDR3 spells CASSLGRGSPLHF. The CDR3 nucleotides are TGTGCCAGCAGTTTAGGGAGGGGGTCACCCCTCCACTTT.

The table lists this clonotype with many counts. J is TRBJ2-5 and V is TRBV11-2; the D is unclear. The length of the CDR3 is 13 residues. V was pared by 5 bases and J by 1 base, with 8 bases between. The germline CDR1 and CDR2 sequences are SGHAT and FQNNGV. Here the CDR3 DNA reads TGTGCCAGCAGCCCCAGGATCCAAGAGACCCAGTACTTC. This gives the protein CASSPRIQETQYF.

This clonotype has a count of ten or more. The chain couples TRBV6-5 to TRBJ2-7, with TRBD2 identical over 13 bases. J was trimmed by 6 bases and V by 6 bases; bases with no gene match: 5. The CDR3 totals 14 residues. Germline V CDR1 and CDR2: MNHEY, SVGAGI. CDR3 protein: CASRGTSGIVEQYF. The CDR3 DNA follows: TGTGCCAGCAGGGGGACTAGCGGGATTGTCGAGCAGTACTTC.

This clonotype appeared once. This chain joins TRBV19 and TRBJ1-2; maybe TRBD1 (5 bases). Trimming removed 9 bases at V and 8 bases at J, with 13 bases between. Per germline, CDR1 LNHDA and CDR2 SQIVND (reference sequence). This CDR3 has 11 amino acids. CDR3 coding DNA: TGTGCCAGCCGCGAGGGGTCCGGCTACACCTTC. Protein sequence: CASREGSGYTF. Combining the CDR3 with reference TRBV19 and TRBJ1-2 gives the whole variable domain DGGITQSPKYLFRKEGQNVTLSCEQNLNHDAMYWYRQDPGQGLRLIYYSQIVNDFQKGDIAEGYSVSREKKESFPLTVTSAQKNPTAFYLCASREGSGYTFGSGTRLTVV.

Ten or more counts support this clonotype. Here the CDR3 reads CASSYGRPYEQYF. As DNA, the CDR3 is TGTGCCAGCAGTTACGGGCGGCCCTACGAGCAGTACTTC. The genes are TRBV6-5 and TRBJ2-7; D is ambiguous. The V end lost 2 bases, the J end lost 2 bases, and 7 bases lay between the germline ends. The CDR3 is made up of 13 amino acids. Per germline, CDR1 MNHEY and CDR2 SVGAGI.

V gene TRBV5-1 combines with J gene TRBJ2-5; 7 bases agree with TRBD1. Germline values: CDR1 SGHRS, CDR2 YFSETQ. J lost 2 bases, V lost 4 bases, and 8 bases had no gene match. The CDR3 consists of 15 residues. The CDR3 nucleotides are TGCGCCAGCAGCCGAGGGGGCGGGCTGCAAGAGACCCAGTACTTC. It encodes CASSRGGGLQETQYF.